What follows are 27 T cell receptor beta chains derived from one specimen sequenced in a study of glioma-infiltrating T cells after dendritic cell vaccination. Time point defined: after dendritic cell vaccination, including at tumor progression/relapse. The method was immunoSEQ multiplex PCR; TCRdb's version includes in-frame clones alone and lacks a portion of them. In the table there are about 99,000 clones, around 80% of which are singletons. Specimen: blood, collected after dendritic cell vaccination. Receptors originate from a human donor with glioblastoma.

This rearrangement joins TRBV18 to TRBJ1-4; the D is unclear. Looked up from germline, CDR1 is KGHSH and CDR2 is LQKENI. The CDR3 contains 13 residues. Trimming took 3 bases from V and 8 from J, leaving 10 bases between them. DNA of the CDR3: TGTGCCAGCTCACCTTCCGGGTGGGAAAAACTGTTTTTT. The encoded protein is CASSPSGWEKLFF.

Of note for this clone: Sequence at one end of the junction differs from germline and may be a read error. The chain carries TRBV18 and TRBJ2-1; D ambiguous. The CDR3 has 14 amino acids. Germline V gene data show CDR1 as KGHSH and CDR2 as LQKENI. CDR3 loop: CASSPLRSSGEQFF. CDR3 DNA sequence: TGTGCCAGCTCTCCACTAAGGTCTAGTGGTGAGCAGTTCTTC.

The V and J genes are TRBV6-6 and TRBJ1-2, with a weak D call TRBD1 (6 bases). The V and J ends lost 5 bases and 9 bases respectively, with 13 bases between them. CDR1 is MNHNY and CDR2 is SVGAGI in the germline V gene (reference sequence). This CDR3 contains 12 residues. The CDR3 here is CASSLNDRSYTF. The CDR3 DNA reads as TGTGCCAGCAGTCTTAATGACAGGAGCTACACCTTC.

The chain has TRBV29-1 and TRBJ2-6; TRBD1 matches at 9 bases. The length of the CDR3 is 16 residues. Trimming at V came to 5 bases and at J to 3 bases, leaving 8 bases not matched to a gene. CDR1 is SQVTM and CDR2 is ANQGSEA in the germline V gene. Here the CDR3 DNA reads TGCAGCGTTTCCGGGACAGGGTTCTTTGGGGCCAACGTCCTGACTTTC. Translating it yields CSVSGTGFFGANVLTF.

The chain combines TRBV29-1 with TRBJ2-1; the D is unclear. This CDR3 is built from 8 residues. Germline V gene lookup returns CDR1 SQVTM and CDR2 ANQGSEA. The V end lost 3 bases, the J end lost 15 bases, and 6 bases lay between the germline ends. The CDR3, as DNA: TGCAGCGTTGATACTGGGTTCTTC. As protein: CSVDTGFF.

The chain carries TRBV6-5 and TRBJ1-5, with 7 bases fitting TRBD1. The CDR3 has 15 amino acids. J gave up 6 bases and V 6 bases, and 11 bases lay outside the gene matches. Germline assignment: CDR1 MNHEY and CDR2 SVGAGI. CDR3 in DNA: TGTGCCAGCAGACCTACGCAGACAGGGTTTCAGCCCCAGCATTTT. This sequence encodes CASRPTQTGFQPQHF.

V gene TRBV9 combines with J gene TRBJ2-2; D gene ambiguous. The length of the CDR3 is 13 residues. Germline-derived CDR1 and CDR2 are SGDLS and YYNGEE. The V end was cut by 6 bases, the J end by 3 bases, with 9 bases between. The CDR3 DNA is TGTGCCAGCACCCCAGTGGACACCGGGGAGCTGTTTTTT. It codes for CASTPVDTGELFF.

J is TRBJ2-2 and V is TRBV5-1; 9 nucleotides align to TRBD2. Germline values: CDR1 SGHRS, CDR2 YFSETQ. CDR3 size: 14 residues. J lost 7 bases, V lost 4 bases, and 5 bases had no gene match. CDR3: CASSRSGSHGELFF. The CDR3 region has the DNA TGCGCCAGCAGCCGTAGCGGGAGCCACGGGGAGCTGTTTTTT.

This chain connects TRBV5-1 to TRBJ2-1, with D perhaps matching TRBD1 (5 bases). Germline V gene data show CDR1 as SGHRS and CDR2 as YFSETQ. This CDR3 comprises 13 residues. V was trimmed by 3 bases and J by 9 bases, leaving 13 bases between them. The CDR3 loop is CASSSLVGPEQFF. CDR3 DNA: TGCGCCAGCAGCTCCCTCGTGGGGCCTGAGCAGTTCTTC. Supplemented by reference TRBV5-1 and TRBJ2-1, the full variable domain reads KAGVTQTPRYLIKTRGQQVTLSCSPISGHRSVSWYQQTPGQGLQFLFEYFSETQRNKGNFPGRFSGRQFSNSRSEMNVSTLELGDSALYLCASSSLVGPEQFFGPGTRLTVL.

This chain links TRBV7-9 with TRBJ1-6, with a weak D call TRBD1 (5 bases). The V end lost 1 base, the J end lost 7 bases, and 11 bases lay between the germline ends. From germline, CDR1 is SEHNR and CDR2 FQNEAQ (reference sequence). The CDR3 sequence is 15 residues long. CDR3 loop: CASSLGRQRNSPLHF. Written as DNA, the CDR3 is TGTGCCAGCAGCTTAGGGCGACAGCGAAATTCACCCCTCCACTTT.

The chain employs TRBV18 and TRBJ1-5, with 9 bases aligning to TRBD1. The CDR3 loop spans 14 amino acids. Germline CDR1 is KGHSH and CDR2 is LQKENI. The trim removed 5 bases at V and 11 bases at J, leaving 10 bases unmatched. The CDR3 sequence is CASSVDRGFRAQHF. CDR3 nucleotide sequence: TGTGCCAGCTCAGTCGACAGGGGGTTTAGGGCCCAGCATTTT.

The chain recombines TRBV5-1 with TRBJ2-7; the match to TRBD1 covers 9 bases. The junction had 8 bases not matched to a gene; V was cut back by 4 bases and J by 0 bases. The CDR3 extends over 16 amino acids. Germline CDR1 is SGHRS and CDR2 is YFSETQ. This CDR3 reads CASSPDRGGLSYEQYF. CDR3 coding DNA: TGCGCCAGCAGCCCAGACAGGGGGGGACTCTCCTACGAGCAGTACTTC.

In this sample, this clone turned up a few times. The chain is built from TRBV6-5 and TRBJ2-7, with 9 bases identical to TRBD2. This CDR3 comprises 14 residues. V was clipped by 5 bases and J by 4 bases; unmatched bases: 6. Germline lookup yields CDR1 MNHEY and CDR2 SVGAGI. The CDR3: CASSLGTSRYEQYF. The CDR3, as DNA: TGTGCCAGCAGTCTCGGGACTAGCAGATACGAGCAGTACTTC.

This clone turned up a few times. The rearrangement uses TRBV5-6 and TRBJ2-1; 8 bases align to TRBD2. This CDR3 is 14 amino acids long. The V segment lost 6 bases and the J segment 5 bases; nucleotides outside the gene matches: 7. The germline V gene encodes CDR1 SGHDT and CDR2 YYEEEE. CDR3 sequence: CASTKAGVNNEQFF. In DNA, the CDR3 is TGTGCCAGCACTAAAGCGGGAGTTAACAATGAGCAGTTCTTC.

V usage is TRBV7-9 and J usage is TRBJ1-2; 9 bases match TRBD1. V lost 5 bases to trimming and J lost 8 bases; unmatched junction nucleotides: 12. The germline gives CDR1 SEHNR, CDR2 FQNEAQ (reference sequence). This CDR3 has 15 amino acids. The CDR3 sequence is CASSVVQGAPGGYTF. The CDR3 DNA is TGTGCCAGCAGCGTAGTACAGGGGGCGCCGGGCGGCTACACCTTC.

The chain uses TRBV27 and TRBJ1-1, with 7 nucleotides matching TRBD1. The germline CDR1 and CDR2 sequences are MNHEY and SMNVEV (reference sequence). Trimming took 5 bases from V and 6 from J; bases not matched to a gene: 12. This CDR3 region has 15 residues. DNA for the CDR3: TGTGCCAGCAGTATCACAAGCGAGGGGGCTCCTGAAGCTTTCTTT. It codes for CASSITSEGAPEAFF.

The rearrangement links TRBV6-5 to TRBJ1-1; maybe TRBD1 (6 bases). The germline gives CDR1 MNHEY, CDR2 SVGAGI. The V and J ends lost 6 bases and 4 bases respectively, with 12 bases between them. The CDR3 runs to 13 residues. The CDR3 loop is CASRKTGITEAFF. The DNA for the CDR3 is TGTGCCAGCAGAAAGACAGGTATCACTGAAGCTTTCTTT.

J is TRBJ2-2 and V is TRBV5-1; D is unclear. V lost 0 bases to trimming and J lost 5 bases, with 11 bases between them. The CDR3 is 15 amino acids. Per the germline V gene, CDR1 is SGHRS and CDR2 is YFSETQ. CDR3 sequence: CASSLALTETGELFF. The CDR3 DNA follows: TGCGCCAGCAGCTTGGCCCTAACCGAAACCGGGGAGCTGTTTTTT.

This clone has only one observation. This chain uses TRBV30 with TRBJ2-7, with TRBD1 identical over 8 bases. Germline loops: CDR1 GTSNPN, CDR2 SVGIG (reference sequence). CDR3 length: 14 residues. J was trimmed by 2 bases and V by 3 bases; bases with no gene match: 6. The CDR3 DNA follows: TGTGCCTGGAGAGACGGACAGGGACCCTACGAGCAGTACTTC. Amino acids: CAWRDGQGPYEQYF.

This clone has just a few counts. The chain combines TRBV18 with TRBJ2-1; tentatively, D is TRBD2 (5 bases). Germline V CDR1 and CDR2: KGHSH, LQKENI. V lost 6 bases, J lost 15 bases, and 18 bases lay in between. The CDR3 is 12 amino acids. The CDR3: CASSDAGERPFF. For the CDR3, the DNA is TGTGCCAGCTCCGATGCAGGCGAGCGGCCGTTCTTC.

V is TRBV4-1 and J is TRBJ1-1; no definite D call. Germline CDR1 and CDR2: MGHRA and YSYEKL. V was cut by 4 bases and J by 1 base, with 7 bases left in between. The CDR3 totals 13 residues. CDR3 bases: TGCGCCAGCAGCCCCCGGGAGAACACTGAAGCTTTCTTT. Translated, it gives CASSPRENTEAFF.

This clone occurred once. V gene TRBV28 combines with J gene TRBJ2-2; D unclear. The CDR3 contains 12 residues. Germline V gives CDR1 MDHEN, CDR2 SYDVKM. Trimming took off 7 bases at V and 5 bases at J, with 8 bases between the two ends. CDR3 sequence reads: CASTLPTGELFF. DNA for the CDR3: TGTGCCAGCACGCTACCTACCGGGGAGCTGTTTTTT.

CDR3 protein: CASRTELGAGNTIYF. The CDR3 nucleotides are TGCGCCAGCAGAACAGAGCTAGGGGCTGGAAACACCATATATTTT. V is TRBV4-1 and J is TRBJ1-3; tentatively, D is TRBD1 (5 bases). Germline V gene lookup returns CDR1 MGHRA and CDR2 YSYEKL. This CDR3 contains 15 residues. V was clipped by 6 bases and J by 2 bases, with 14 bases between them.

This clone came up once. The chain employs TRBV6-1 and TRBJ1-2; weak D call: TRBD1 (6 bases). Trimming removed 2 bases from V and 4 bases from J, with 11 bases in between. The CDR3 spans 14 residues. Germline V gene data show CDR1 as MNHNS and CDR2 as SASEGT. The chain's CDR3 is CASSESAGAYGYTF. CDR3 DNA sequence: TGTGCCAGCAGTGAATCGGCAGGGGCCTATGGCTACACCTTC.

The V call is TRBV18, the J call TRBJ1-1; maybe TRBD1 (6 bases). The CDR3 covers 15 residues. Trimming removed 0 bases at V and 4 bases at J, with 12 bases between. CDR1 KGHSH and CDR2 LQKENI come from the germline V gene. The CDR3 DNA reads TGTGCCAGCTCACCACCATCGTTAGGGGGCACTGAAGCTTTCTTT. It yields the protein CASSPPSLGGTEAFF. The complete variable domain, with remaining parts taken from reference TRBV18 and TRBJ1-1, reads NAGVMQNPRHLVRRRGQEARLRCSPMKGHSHVYWYRQLPEEGLKFMVYLQKENIIDESGMPKERFSAEFPKEGPSILRIQQVVRGDSAAYFCASSPPSLGGTEAFFGQGTRLTVV.

This chain connects TRBV5-1 to TRBJ2-1, with a weak D call TRBD1 (5 bases). V lost 4 bases to trimming and J lost 4 bases, with 12 bases between them. This CDR3 contains 14 residues. Germline V CDR1 and CDR2: SGHRS, YFSETQ. CDR3: CASSRQTGYNEQFF. DNA of the CDR3: TGCGCCAGCAGCCGACAAACAGGATACAATGAGCAGTTCTTC.

The chain couples TRBV7-9 to TRBJ2-5; D not certain. Trimming took 5 bases from V and 5 from J, leaving 9 bases between them. Germline values: CDR1 SEHNR, CDR2 FQNEAQ (reference sequence). The length of the CDR3 is 12 residues. CDR3 in DNA: TGTGCCAGCAGCCCCATCGGGGAGACCCAGTACTTC. It yields the protein CASSPIGETQYF.